These 24 T cell receptor beta chains share one sample of origin, sequenced in a study of T-cell reconstitution after alpha-beta-depleted transplantation in children. For TCRbeta, the library was prepared with unique molecular identifiers. TCRdb independently ran MiXCR on the PCR reads; one entry per CDR3 protein. The table has hundreds of thousands of distinct CDR3 sequences, roughly 16% seen once. The source material was PBMCs, mostly from graft donor cells, sampled 360 days after TCRalphabeta/CD19-depleted stem cell transplant. Receptor source: a male patient aged 10-17 years who had a stem cell transplant for acute lymphoblastic leukemia, so the T cells may come from the graft donor.

In its sample, this clonotype was seen many times. The gene calls are TRBV12-5 and TRBJ2-7, with D perhaps TRBD2 (5 bases). The germline V and J ends were trimmed by 5 bases and 0 bases, with 5 bases remaining between them. The germline CDR1 and CDR2 sequences are LGHNT and FRNRAP. The CDR3 is 12 amino acids. The CDR3 DNA is TGTGCTAGTGGTCGGGGCTCCTACGAGCAGTACTTC. Encoded protein: CASGRGSYEQYF.

The rearrangement links TRBV29-1 to TRBJ2-3; D is unclear. CDR3 size: 18 residues. From germline, CDR1 is SQVTM and CDR2 ANQGSEA. Trimming shortened V by 1 base and J by 2 bases, and 22 bases separated the two germline ends. CDR3 in DNA: TGCAGCGTTGAAGGGCGGACCTTACGAGAATCCACCACAGATACGCAGTATTTT. Protein product: CSVEGRTLRESTTDTQYF.

The chain carries TRBV21-1 and TRBJ2-4; TRBD2, as called in the table, went unchecked against the DNA. TRBV21-1 is flagged as a pseudogene. CDR3 length: 16 amino acids. The CDR3 nucleotides are TGTGCCAGCAGCAAAGTAGGCGGGAGGCCCAAAAACATTCAGTACTTC. Translating it yields CASSKVGGRPKNIQYF.

The chain uses TRBV15 and TRBJ2-7; D is unresolved. Trimming took off 0 bases at V and 2 bases at J, with 14 bases between the two ends. The germline CDR1 and CDR2 sequences are LNHNV and YYDKDF (reference sequence). This CDR3 contains 16 residues. In DNA form, the CDR3 reads TGTGCCACCAGCAGAGATTGGGGATTGTTAGCCTACGAGCAGTACTTC. As protein: CATSRDWGLLAYEQYF.

This clonotype was counted between two and nine times. The chain links TRBV4-1 to TRBJ2-7; perhaps D is TRBD1 or TRBD2 (5 bases each). From germline, CDR1 is MGHRA and CDR2 YSYEKL. The CDR3 has 14 amino acids. V dropped 3 bases and J dropped 2 bases, with 11 bases sitting between them. CDR3 residues: CASSHRDLAYEQYF. DNA for the CDR3: TGCGCCAGCAGCCACAGGGACCTCGCCTACGAGCAGTACTTC.

This clonotype has only a few counts. The rearrangement uses TRBV3-1 and TRBJ2-5, with 11 bases identical to TRBD2. The V gene's germline CDR1 is LGHDT and CDR2 YNNKEL (reference sequence). The CDR3 totals 15 residues. V was pared by 4 bases and J by 5 bases, with 6 bases of the junction left unmatched. The CDR3 loop reads CASSLSGRAFETQYF. Here the CDR3 DNA reads TGTGCCAGCAGCCTTAGCGGGAGGGCCTTCGAGACCCAGTACTTC.

The rearrangement links TRBV7-8 to TRBJ2-1, with D perhaps matching TRBD2 (5 bases). V lost 2 bases and J 9 bases, leaving 11 bases between the germline ends. The germline gives CDR1 SGHVS, CDR2 FQNEAQ. The CDR3 covers 13 residues. In DNA, the CDR3 is TGTGCCAGCAGCTTAATTCTGAGGGCTGAGCAGTTCTTC. Translating it yields CASSLILRAEQFF.

This clonotype was seen many times. This chain connects TRBV7-3 to TRBJ2-6; D ambiguous. Trimming took 3 bases from V and 4 from J, leaving 1 base between them. Germline-derived CDR1 and CDR2 are SGHTA and FQGTGA. The CDR3 length is 12 residues. The CDR3, as DNA: TGTGCCAGCAGCTTGGGGGCCAACGTCCTGACTTTC. Translated: CASSLGANVLTF.

The rearrangement joins TRBV29-1 to TRBJ2-7; D call uncertain. CDR1 is SQVTM, CDR2 ANQGSEA, per germline. The CDR3 runs to 13 residues. V shed 5 bases and J shed 0 bases, with 11 bases lying between them. CDR3 DNA: TGCAGCGTTCGTGGGCGGAGCTCCTACGAGCAGTACTTC. Amino acid sequence: CSVRGRSSYEQYF.

V and J are TRBV3-1 and TRBJ2-1; possibly TRBD2 for D (5 bases). CDR3 size: 16 residues. The germline V gene has CDR1 LGHDT and CDR2 YNNKEL (reference sequence). Between the trimmed V and J ends, which lost 1 base and 2 bases, there was a span of 12 bases. CDR3 sequence: CASSQAYGVPYNEQFF. CDR3 DNA sequence: TGTGCCAGCAGCCAAGCGTACGGGGTCCCCTACAATGAGCAGTTCTTC.

A few counts support this clonotype. V and J are TRBV10-3 and TRBJ1-6; D possibly corresponds to TRBD1 (5 bases). Deletions cut 2 bases from V and 12 bases from J, with 20 bases between. Germline assignment: CDR1 ENHRY and CDR2 SYGVKD. This CDR3 spans 16 amino acids. CDR3 bases: TGTGCCATCAGTGAGCTAAAGGGGTCCCAGAGGGAACCCCTCCACTTT. Protein sequence: CAISELKGSQREPLHF.

J is TRBJ2-1 and V is TRBV7-9, with D possibly TRBD2 on 6 matching bases. V was clipped by 2 bases and J by 4 bases, with 15 bases between them. The CDR3 totals 16 residues. Looked up from germline, CDR1 is SEHNR and CDR2 is FQNEAQ (reference sequence). CDR3 sequence reads: CASSLLRRGGYNEQFF. The CDR3 DNA is TGTGCCAGCAGCTTACTCAGAAGAGGAGGGTACAATGAGCAGTTCTTC.

This clonotype has a handful of counts. The rearrangement joins TRBV6-2 or TRBV6-3 to TRBJ2-1; no clear D gene. CDR3 length equals 12 residues. Germline V gene sequence: CDR1 MNHEY, CDR2 SVGEGT. Trimming removed 3 bases from V and 10 bases from J, with 10 bases in between. CDR3 DNA sequence: TGTGCCAGCAGTTATGGAGAATGGGAGCAGTTCTTC. This sequence encodes CASSYGEWEQFF.

This clonotype turned up a few times. The CDR3 DNA reads as TGTGCCAGCAGCCAAGCCCACTACAAGGACGAGCAGTACTTC. Amino acid sequence: CASSQAHYKDEQYF. The V gene is TRBV3-1, the J gene TRBJ2-7; D ambiguous. CDR3 length equals 14 residues. Germline V lookup: CDR1 LGHDT, CDR2 YNNKEL (reference sequence). The V gene lost 1 base and the J gene lost 5 bases, with 12 bases spanning the gap.

This clonotype was detected many times. The chain has TRBV7-6 and TRBJ2-1, with TRBD2 matching over 12 bases. The CDR3 is 16 residues long. With V trimmed by 4 bases and J by 4 bases, 5 bases remained unmatched. From germline, CDR1 is SGHVS and CDR2 FNYEAQ. The CDR3 DNA reads as TGTGCCAGCAGCTCCCGGACTAGCGGGGCTTACAATGAGCAGTTCTTC. Its translation is CASSSRTSGAYNEQFF.

The CDR3 here is CASCVAGEGTDTQYF. The CDR3 DNA follows: TGCGCCAGCTGCGTGGCGGGAGAGGGCACAGATACGCAGTATTTT. J is TRBJ2-3 and V is TRBV5-1; 7 bases agree with TRBD2. CDR1 and CDR2 (germline): SGHRS, YFSETQ. V shed 7 bases and J 1 base; nucleotides not matched to a gene: 9. This CDR3 has 15 amino acids.

In its sample, this clonotype was seen a few times. The J gene is TRBJ2-7, the V gene TRBV14, with D perhaps matching TRBD1 (6 bases). Trimming shortened V by 0 bases and J by 5 bases, and 23 bases separated the two germline ends. This CDR3 region has 18 residues. Germline CDR1 reads SGHDN; CDR2 reads FVKESK. The CDR3 protein is CASSQDATPRGLWDEQYF. The CDR3 region has the DNA TGTGCCAGCAGCCAAGATGCAACTCCGAGGGGGTTATGGGACGAGCAGTACTTC.

This chain connects TRBV27 to TRBJ2-7; weak D call: TRBD1 (6 bases). The germline CDR1 and CDR2 sequences are MNHEY and SMNVEV (reference sequence). The CDR3 extends over 19 amino acids. Trimming shortened V by 5 bases and J by 0 bases, and 26 bases separated the two germline ends. CDR3 amino acids: CASSARGVTGLYISYEQYF. The CDR3 DNA follows: TGTGCCAGCAGTGCCAGGGGAGTCACAGGGCTATATATCTCCTACGAGCAGTACTTC.

This clonotype was seen more than once but under ten times. The rearrangement uses TRBV13 and TRBJ2-3, with unresolved D. CDR3 length: 15 amino acids. V lost 3 bases and J lost 5, with 15 bases in between. Germline V gives CDR1 PRHDT, CDR2 FYEKMQ (reference sequence). Here the CDR3 reads CASSFRGGYLDTQYF. In nucleotides, the CDR3 is TGTGCCAGCAGCTTCAGAGGCGGTTACCTAGATACGCAGTATTTT.

The chain has TRBV5-1 and TRBJ2-5; a possible D gene is TRBD1 (5 bases). The CDR3 covers 16 residues. Germline CDR1 SGHRS, CDR2 YFSETQ. Trimming removed 1 base from V and 2 bases from J, with 15 bases in between. The CDR3 spells CASSLPLGVDQETQYF. The CDR3 coding sequence is TGCGCCAGCAGCTTGCCTCTAGGGGTTGATCAAGAGACCCAGTACTTC.

This clonotype has only a few counts. The chain has TRBV21-1 and TRBJ2-7; the table gives TRBD1 as D, unverified against the DNA. TRBV21-1 is labeled a pseudogene. This CDR3 spans 14 amino acids. The CDR3 sequence: CASSKEAPYYEQYF. The DNA for the CDR3 is TGTGCCAGCAGCAAAGAAGCCCCATACTACGAGCAGTACTTC.

At least ten counts were recorded for this clonotype. The genes are TRBV5-1 and TRBJ2-1; TRBD2 aligns across 9 bases. CDR1 SGHRS and CDR2 YFSETQ come from the germline V gene. J lost 6 bases, V lost 0 bases, and 4 bases had no gene match. The CDR3 length is 15 residues. The CDR3 DNA is TGCGCCAGCAGCTTGGAGGCAGCGGGAGGCAATGAGCAGTTCTTC. Translated: CASSLEAAGGNEQFF.

This clonotype has more than one count but fewer than ten. The chain recombines TRBV4-1 with TRBJ1-2, with unresolved D. Germline CDR1 reads MGHRA; CDR2 reads YSYEKL. V lost 1 base and J lost 3, with 9 bases in between. The CDR3 consists of 14 residues. The CDR3 DNA reads as TGCGCCAGCAGCCAAGTAGCAGGAGACTATGGCTACACCTTC. Residues: CASSQVAGDYGYTF.

The rearrangement joins TRBV7-9 to TRBJ1-5; no clear D. CDR3 length: 15 residues. V gave up 5 bases and J gave up 3 bases, with 14 bases separating them. The germline V gene has CDR1 SEHNR and CDR2 FQNEAQ (reference sequence). The CDR3 sequence is CASSPTFGDNQPQHF. The CDR3 DNA follows: TGTGCCAGCAGCCCCACGTTTGGGGACAATCAGCCCCAGCATTTT.